The 3 T cell receptor beta chains below were found in one sample sequenced in a study of CD8+ T cells in alopecia areata. Following extraction, RNA underwent reverse transcription to cDNA, which served as the sequencing template. The method was immunoSEQ multiplex PCR; TCRdb's version includes in-frame clones alone and lacks a portion of them. In the table there are approximately 9,300 clones, approximately 65% of which are singletons. Lesional scalp tissue (obtained by punch biopsy) and peripheral blood were collected from alopecia areata patients. The sample was skin. All receptors come from a human donor with alopecia areata.

The chain recombines TRBV18 with TRBJ2-7; 14 nucleotides match TRBD2. V shed 6 bases, J shed 3 bases, and the junction held 16 bases outside the gene matches. The CDR3 extends over 19 amino acids. CDR1 is KGHSH, CDR2 LQKENI, per germline. The CDR3 DNA reads TGTGCCAGCTCCGGAGGACGGGGACTAGCGGGAGTCGGAGACTACGAGCAGTACTTC. It translates to CASSGGRGLAGVGDYEQYF.

The rearrangement joins TRBV6-6 to TRBJ2-7, with 9 nucleotides matching TRBD2. The CDR3 loop spans 13 amino acids. Germline V CDR1 and CDR2: MNHNY, SVGAGI (reference sequence). V lost 6 bases to trimming and J lost 3 bases; unmatched junction nucleotides: 3. The chain's CDR3 is CASRNSGSYEQYF. Here the CDR3 DNA reads TGTGCCAGCAGAAATAGCGGGAGCTACGAGCAGTACTTC.

The chain links TRBV4-3 to TRBJ2-1; TRBD2 agrees at 8 bases. The CDR3 covers 13 residues. Losses at the gene ends were 4 bases for V and 8 bases for J; bases not matched to a gene: 4. CDR1 and CDR2 from the germline V gene are LGHNA and YSLEER. The CDR3 coding sequence is TGCGCCAGCAGCCCCGGGACTAGGGATGAGCAGTTCTTC. Protein sequence: CASSPGTRDEQFF.